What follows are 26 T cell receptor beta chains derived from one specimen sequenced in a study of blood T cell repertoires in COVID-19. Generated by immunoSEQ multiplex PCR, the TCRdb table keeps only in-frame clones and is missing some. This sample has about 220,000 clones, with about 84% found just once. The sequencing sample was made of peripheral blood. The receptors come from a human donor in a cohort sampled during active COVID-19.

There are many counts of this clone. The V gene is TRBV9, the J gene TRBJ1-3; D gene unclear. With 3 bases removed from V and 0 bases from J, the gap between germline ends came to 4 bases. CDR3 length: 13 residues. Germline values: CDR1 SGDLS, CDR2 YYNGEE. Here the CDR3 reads CASSDSSGNTIYF. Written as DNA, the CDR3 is TGTGCCAGCAGCGACAGCTCTGGAAACACCATATATTTT.

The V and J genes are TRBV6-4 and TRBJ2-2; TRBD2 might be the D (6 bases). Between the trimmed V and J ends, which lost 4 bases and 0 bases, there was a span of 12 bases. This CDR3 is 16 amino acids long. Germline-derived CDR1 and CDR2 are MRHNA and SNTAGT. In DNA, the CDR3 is TGTGCCAGCAGTGTTGACCCGGGGGCGAACACCGGGGAGCTGTTTTTT. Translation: CASSVDPGANTGELFF.

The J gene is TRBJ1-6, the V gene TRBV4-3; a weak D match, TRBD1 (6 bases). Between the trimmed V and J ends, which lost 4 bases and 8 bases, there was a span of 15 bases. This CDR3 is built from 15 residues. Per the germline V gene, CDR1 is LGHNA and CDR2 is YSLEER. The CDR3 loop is CASSPTGTLDSPLHF. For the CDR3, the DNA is TGCGCCAGCAGCCCGACCGGGACACTGGATTCACCCCTCCACTTT.

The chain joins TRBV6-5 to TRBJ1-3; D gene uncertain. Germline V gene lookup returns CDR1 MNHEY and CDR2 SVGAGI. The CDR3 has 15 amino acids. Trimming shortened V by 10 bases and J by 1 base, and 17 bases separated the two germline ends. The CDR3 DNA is TGTGCCACCGAACCCCTAGTCCAATCTGGAAACACCATATATTTT. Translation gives CATEPLVQSGNTIYF.

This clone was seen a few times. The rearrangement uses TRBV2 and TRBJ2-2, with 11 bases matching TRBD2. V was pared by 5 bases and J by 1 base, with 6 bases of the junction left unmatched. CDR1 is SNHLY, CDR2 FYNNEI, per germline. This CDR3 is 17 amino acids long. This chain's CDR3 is CASSFTGTSGNTGELFF. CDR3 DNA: TGTGCCAGCAGTTTCACCGGGACTAGCGGGAACACCGGGGAGCTGTTTTTT.

CDR3 residues: CASTLGRGRLTDTGELFF. CDR3 bases: TGTGCCAGTACCCTGGGTAGGGGGCGACTGACTGACACCGGGGAGCTGTTTTTT. The chain has TRBV19 and TRBJ2-2; 7 bases map to TRBD1. Trimming took 7 bases from V and 3 from J; bases not matched to a gene: 17. This CDR3 has 18 amino acids. Germline CDR1 LNHDA, CDR2 SQIVND (reference sequence).

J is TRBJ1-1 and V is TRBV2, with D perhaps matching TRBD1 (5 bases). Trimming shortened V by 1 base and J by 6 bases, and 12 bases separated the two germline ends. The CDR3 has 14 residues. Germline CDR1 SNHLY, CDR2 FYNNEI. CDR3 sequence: CASSEGGWGSEAFF. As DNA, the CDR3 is TGTGCCAGCAGTGAAGGGGGCTGGGGTTCTGAAGCTTTCTTT.

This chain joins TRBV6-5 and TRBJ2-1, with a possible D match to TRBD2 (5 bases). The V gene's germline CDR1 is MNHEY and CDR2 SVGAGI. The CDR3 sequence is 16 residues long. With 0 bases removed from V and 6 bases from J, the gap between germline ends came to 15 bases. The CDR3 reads CASSYSKFLRGNEQFF. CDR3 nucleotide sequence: TGTGCCAGCAGTTACTCGAAGTTCCTACGGGGCAATGAGCAGTTCTTC.

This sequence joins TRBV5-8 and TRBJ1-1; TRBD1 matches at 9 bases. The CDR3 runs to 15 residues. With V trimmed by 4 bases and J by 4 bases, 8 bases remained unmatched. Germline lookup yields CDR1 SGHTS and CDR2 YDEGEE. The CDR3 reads CASSTPGTGITEAFF. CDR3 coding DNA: TGTGCCAGCAGCACCCCCGGGACAGGGATCACTGAAGCTTTCTTT. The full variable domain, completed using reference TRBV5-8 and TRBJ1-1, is EAGVTQSPTHLIKTRGQQATLRCSPISGHTSVYWYQQALGLGLQFLLWYDEGEERNRGNFPPRFSGRQFPNYSSELNVNALELEDSALYLCASSTPGTGITEAFFGQGTRLTVV.

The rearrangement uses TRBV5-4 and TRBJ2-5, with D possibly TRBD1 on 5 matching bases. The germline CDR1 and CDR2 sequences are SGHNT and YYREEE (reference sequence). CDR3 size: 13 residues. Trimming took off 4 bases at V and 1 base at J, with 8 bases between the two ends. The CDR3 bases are TGTGCCAGCAGCGAGGACATCCAAGAGACCCAGTACTTC. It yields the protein CASSEDIQETQYF.

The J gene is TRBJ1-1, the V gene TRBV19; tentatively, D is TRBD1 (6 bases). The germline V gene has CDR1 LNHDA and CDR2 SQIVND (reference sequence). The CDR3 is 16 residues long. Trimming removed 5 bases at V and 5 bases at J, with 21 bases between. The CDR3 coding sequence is TGTGCCAGTAGTTCCCGACCAGTGGGGGCACGGACTGAAGCTTTCTTT. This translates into CASSSRPVGARTEAFF.

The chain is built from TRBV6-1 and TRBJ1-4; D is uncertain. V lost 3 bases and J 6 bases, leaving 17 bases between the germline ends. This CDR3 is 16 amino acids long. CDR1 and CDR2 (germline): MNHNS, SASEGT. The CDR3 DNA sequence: TGTGCCAGCAGTGACGCGACCGGTGCGGGGTATGAAAAACTGTTTTTT. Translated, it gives CASSDATGAGYEKLFF.

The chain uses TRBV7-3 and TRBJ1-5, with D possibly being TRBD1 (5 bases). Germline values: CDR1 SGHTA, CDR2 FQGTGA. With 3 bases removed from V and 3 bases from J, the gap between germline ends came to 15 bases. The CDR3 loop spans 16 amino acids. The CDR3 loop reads CASSFELTAVNQPQHF. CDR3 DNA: TGTGCCAGCAGCTTCGAGTTGACAGCAGTCAATCAGCCCCAGCATTTT.

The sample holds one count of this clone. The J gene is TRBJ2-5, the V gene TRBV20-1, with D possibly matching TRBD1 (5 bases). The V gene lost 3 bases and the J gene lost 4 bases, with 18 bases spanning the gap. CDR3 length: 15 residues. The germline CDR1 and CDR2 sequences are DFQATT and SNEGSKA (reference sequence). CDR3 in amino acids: CSASGARASVETQYF. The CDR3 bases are TGCAGTGCTAGTGGGGCCCGTGCGAGTGTAGAGACCCAGTACTTC.

The CDR3 sequence is CASSKRTVATEAFF. CDR3 in DNA: TGTGCCAGCAGTAAGCGGACGGTTGCCACTGAAGCTTTCTTT. The J gene is TRBJ1-1, the V gene TRBV2; D is ambiguous. The V and J ends lost 5 bases and 4 bases respectively, with 14 bases between them. The CDR3 totals 14 residues. Germline V gene data show CDR1 as SNHLY and CDR2 as FYNNEI.

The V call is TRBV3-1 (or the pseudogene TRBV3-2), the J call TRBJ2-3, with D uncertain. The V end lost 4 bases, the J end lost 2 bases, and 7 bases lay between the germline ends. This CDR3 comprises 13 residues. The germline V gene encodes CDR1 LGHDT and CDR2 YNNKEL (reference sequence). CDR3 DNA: TGTGCCAGCAGCCCCTCCTTCACAGATACGCAGTATTTT. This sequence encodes CASSPSFTDTQYF.

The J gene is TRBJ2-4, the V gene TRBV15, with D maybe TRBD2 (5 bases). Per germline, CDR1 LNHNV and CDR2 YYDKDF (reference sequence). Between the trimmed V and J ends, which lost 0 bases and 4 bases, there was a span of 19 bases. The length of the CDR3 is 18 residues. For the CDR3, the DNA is TGTGCCACCAGCAGAGATTCGCGCCGCTGGATAGCGAAAAACATTCAGTACTTC. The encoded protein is CATSRDSRRWIAKNIQYF.

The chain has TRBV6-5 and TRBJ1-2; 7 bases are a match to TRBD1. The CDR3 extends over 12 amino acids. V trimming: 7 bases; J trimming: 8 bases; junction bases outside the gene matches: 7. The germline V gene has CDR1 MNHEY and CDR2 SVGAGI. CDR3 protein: CASKGALGGYTF. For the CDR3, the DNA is TGTGCCAGCAAGGGGGCCCTGGGGGGCTACACCTTC.

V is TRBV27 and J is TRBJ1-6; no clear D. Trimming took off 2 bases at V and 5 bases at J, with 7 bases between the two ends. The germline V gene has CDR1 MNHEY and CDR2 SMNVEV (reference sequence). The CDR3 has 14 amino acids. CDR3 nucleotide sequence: TGTGCCAGCAGTTTAGTTCAGAATAATTCACCCCTCCACTTT. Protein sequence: CASSLVQNNSPLHF.

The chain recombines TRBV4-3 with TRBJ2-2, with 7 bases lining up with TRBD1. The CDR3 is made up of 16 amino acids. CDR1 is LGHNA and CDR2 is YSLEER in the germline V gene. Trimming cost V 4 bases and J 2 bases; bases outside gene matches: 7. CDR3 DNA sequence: TGCGCCAGCAGCCGAGATGACAGGGATAACACCGGGGAGCTGTTTTTT. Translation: CASSRDDRDNTGELFF.

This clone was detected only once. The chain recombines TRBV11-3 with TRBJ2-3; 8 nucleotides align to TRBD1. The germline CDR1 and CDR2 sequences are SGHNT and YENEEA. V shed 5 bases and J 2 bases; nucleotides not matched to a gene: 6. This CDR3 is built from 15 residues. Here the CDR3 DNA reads TGTGCCAGCAGCACAAGACAGGGGTTCACAGATACGCAGTATTTT. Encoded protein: CASSTRQGFTDTQYF.

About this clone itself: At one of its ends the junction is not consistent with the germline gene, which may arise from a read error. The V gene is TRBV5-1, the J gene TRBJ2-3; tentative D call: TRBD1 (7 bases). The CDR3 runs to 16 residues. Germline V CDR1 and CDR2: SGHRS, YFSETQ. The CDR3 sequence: CASSLEGAFLTDTQYF. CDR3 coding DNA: TGCGCCAGCAGTTTGGAGGGGGCTTTTCTTACAGATACGCAGTATTTT.

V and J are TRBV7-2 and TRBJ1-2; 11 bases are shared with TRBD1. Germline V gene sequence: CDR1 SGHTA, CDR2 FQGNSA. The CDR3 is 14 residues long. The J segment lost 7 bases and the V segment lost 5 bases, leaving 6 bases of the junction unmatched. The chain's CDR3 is CASSPGQGAFGYTF. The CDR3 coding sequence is TGTGCCAGCAGCCCCGGACAGGGGGCTTTTGGCTACACCTTC.

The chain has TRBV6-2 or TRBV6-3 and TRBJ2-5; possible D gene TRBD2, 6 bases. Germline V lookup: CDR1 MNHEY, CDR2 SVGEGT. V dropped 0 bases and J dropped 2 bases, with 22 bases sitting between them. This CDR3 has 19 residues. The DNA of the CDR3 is TGTGCCAGCAGTTACTCGAGTTTGGGTTTGGCGGGGCTACAAGAGACCCAGTACTTC. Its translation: CASSYSSLGLAGLQETQYF.

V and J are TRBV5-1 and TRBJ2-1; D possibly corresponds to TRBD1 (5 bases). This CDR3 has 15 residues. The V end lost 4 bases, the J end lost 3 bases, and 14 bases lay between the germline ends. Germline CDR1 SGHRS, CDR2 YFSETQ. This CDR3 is CASSHKPDSYNEQFF. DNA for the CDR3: TGCGCCAGCAGCCACAAACCAGACAGCTACAATGAGCAGTTCTTC. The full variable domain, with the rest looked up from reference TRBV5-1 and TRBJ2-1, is KAGVTQTPRYLIKTRGQQVTLSCSPISGHRSVSWYQQTPGQGLQFLFEYFSETQRNKGNFPGRFSGRQFSNSRSEMNVSTLELGDSALYLCASSHKPDSYNEQFFGPGTRLTVL.

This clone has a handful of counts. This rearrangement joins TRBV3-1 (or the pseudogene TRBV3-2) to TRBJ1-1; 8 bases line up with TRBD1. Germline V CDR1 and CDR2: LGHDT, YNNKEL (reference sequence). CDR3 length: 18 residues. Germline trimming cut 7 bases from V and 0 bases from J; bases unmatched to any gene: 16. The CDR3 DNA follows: TGTGCCAGCACCCCCCGGTCCAGGGGGCGAGGGATGAACACTGAAGCTTTCTTT. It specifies CASTPRSRGRGMNTEAFF.